These T cell receptor beta chains were read from a single sample in a study of monozygotic twins with inflammatory bowel disease. TCRdb re-analyzed the 5' RACE reads; it lists each CDR3 protein once, without DNA. The sample has approximately 380,000 distinct CDR3 sequences. The sample was blood. These receptors came from a human donor with ulcerative colitis or Crohn's disease, or a healthy co-twin of an affected twin (not recorded which). Both conserved end residues are part of each CDR3.

len: 14
j_gene: TRBJ1-5
v_gene: TRBV20-1
CDR3aa: CSAQTGTANQPQHF

len: 16
j_gene: TRBJ1-2
v_gene: TRBV5-1
CDR3aa: CASSLVSGDLNYGYTF

len: 16
j_gene: TRBJ1-5
v_gene: TRBV7-8
CDR3aa: CASSLEVHGGFQPQHF

len: 15
j_gene: TRBJ2-7
v_gene: TRBV10-3
CDR3aa: CAISPGTGMVYEQYF

len: 16
j_gene: TRBJ2-7
v_gene: TRBV10-3
CDR3aa: CAISSGGETWTYEQYF

len: 15
j_gene: TRBJ2-5
v_gene: TRBV5-1
CDR3aa: CASSFVAGGPETQYF

len: 18
j_gene: TRBJ2-7
v_gene: TRBV6-1
CDR3aa: CASSESILGSGQIYEQYF

len: 17
j_gene: TRBJ1-2
v_gene: TRBV27
CDR3aa: CASSLVGGRPGGYGYTF

len: 17
j_gene: TRBJ2-1
v_gene: TRBV29-1
CDR3aa: CSVVFFGGQMRYNEQFF

len: 16
j_gene: TRBJ2-1
v_gene: TRBV4-3
CDR3aa: CASSQAAGGGGNEQFF

len: 15
j_gene: TRBJ2-1
v_gene: TRBV11-2
CDR3aa: CASSLTESWGNEQFF

len: 13
j_gene: TRBJ2-3
v_gene: TRBV7-7
CDR3aa: CASSGGRTDTQYF

len: 16
j_gene: TRBJ2-3
v_gene: TRBV6-1
CDR3aa: CASNPLPQSITDTQYF

len: 16
j_gene: TRBJ2-5
v_gene: TRBV6-2/TRBV6-3
CDR3aa: CASSYEAPLDRQTQYF

len: 13
j_gene: TRBJ2-3
v_gene: TRBV27
CDR3aa: CASSRRTIDTQYF

len: 15
j_gene: TRBJ2-7
v_gene: TRBV11-2
CDR3aa: CASSTEKGRAYEQYF

len: 13
j_gene: TRBJ2-5
v_gene: TRBV29-1
CDR3aa: CSAIQGVSETQYF

len: 15
j_gene: TRBJ2-7
v_gene: TRBV20-1
CDR3aa: CSARGRRGGDYEQYF

len: 16
j_gene: TRBJ2-7
v_gene: TRBV6-5
CDR3aa: CASSSYGTAKSYEQYF

len: 14
j_gene: TRBJ1-2
v_gene: TRBV5-1
CDR3aa: CASSRDRNYYGYTF

len: 15
j_gene: TRBJ1-6
v_gene: TRBV5-1
CDR3aa: CASSLGKTGLETLHF

len: 19
j_gene: TRBJ1-3
v_gene: TRBV4-2
CDR3aa: CASSQTRDRGRESGNTIYF

len: 13
j_gene: TRBJ2-7
v_gene: TRBV2
CDR3aa: CASSEGQEDEQYF

len: 16
j_gene: TRBJ2-3
v_gene: TRBV5-1
CDR3aa: CASQWGLAGDTDTQYF

len: 16
j_gene: TRBJ2-2
v_gene: TRBV5-1
CDR3aa: CASSFSVERGTGELFF

len: 14
j_gene: TRBJ2-3
v_gene: TRBV5-1
CDR3aa: CASSLDSHTDTQYF

len: 15
j_gene: TRBJ2-2
v_gene: TRBV7-9
CDR3aa: CASSPGRGAGGELFF

len: 13
j_gene: TRBJ2-7
v_gene: TRBV4-1
CDR3aa: CASSHGEVYEQYF

len: 12
j_gene: TRBJ1-4
v_gene: TRBV10-3
CDR3aa: CAIGGQDEKLFF

len: 13
j_gene: TRBJ2-3
v_gene: TRBV7-2
CDR3aa: CASSSEGSDTQYF

len: 15
j_gene: TRBJ2-7
v_gene: TRBV5-4
CDR3aa: CASSLAVGSSYEQYF

len: 14
j_gene: TRBJ1-4
v_gene: TRBV12-3/TRBV12-4
CDR3aa: CASSRTGTSEKLFF

len: 14
j_gene: TRBJ1-2
v_gene: TRBV27
CDR3aa: CASSPGQGAYGYTF

len: 14
j_gene: TRBJ2-5
v_gene: TRBV5-1
CDR3aa: CASSFGTSGETQYF

len: 20
j_gene: TRBJ1-1
v_gene: TRBV11-2
CDR3aa: CASSPVLLTRDRGRGTEAFF

len: 13
j_gene: TRBJ2-7
v_gene: TRBV6-5
CDR3aa: CASSYSYGYEQYF

len: 15
j_gene: TRBJ1-5
v_gene: TRBV19
CDR3aa: CASSMRTGGDQPQHF

len: 15
j_gene: TRBJ1-6
v_gene: TRBV27
CDR3aa: CASNVAGARNSPLHF

len: 16
j_gene: TRBJ2-5
v_gene: TRBV5-1
CDR3aa: CASSLYGTGGSETQYF

len: 13
j_gene: TRBJ2-7
v_gene: TRBV7-2
CDR3aa: CASSTRTAGEQYF